What follows are 25 T cell receptor beta chains derived from one specimen sequenced in a study of T cell changes during pregnancy in multiple sclerosis. TCRdb keeps only in-frame clones here, not all; method: immunoSEQ multiplex PCR. The sample includes under 85,000 clones, about 90% of them seen just once. The sample was peripheral blood, taken after pregnancy. The receptors here all came from a female donor in good health, enrolled as a control in a pregnancy study.

The CDR3 loop is CASSGTGGSNEQFF. Here the CDR3 DNA reads TGTGCCAGCAGCGGTACAGGGGGGAGCAATGAGCAGTTCTTC. The genes are TRBV9 and TRBJ2-1; 8 bases line up with TRBD1. The CDR3 runs to 14 residues. Looked up from germline, CDR1 is SGDLS and CDR2 is YYNGEE. The V segment lost 3 bases and the J segment 6 bases; nucleotides outside the gene matches: 5.

The chain employs TRBV6-6 and TRBJ2-7, with 8 bases lining up with TRBD2. The CDR3 sequence is 14 residues long. Germline trimming cut 5 bases from V and 6 bases from J; bases unmatched to any gene: 9. Germline-derived CDR1 and CDR2 are MNHNY and SVGAGI (reference sequence). The CDR3 loop is CASSPPAGVTEQYF. The CDR3 region has the DNA TGTGCCAGCAGTCCTCCAGCGGGAGTAACCGAGCAGTACTTC.

The genes are TRBV6-5 and TRBJ2-5; unclear D gene. V lost 4 bases and J lost 2, with 8 bases in between. Per the germline V gene, CDR1 is MNHEY and CDR2 is SVGAGI. The CDR3 covers 13 residues. CDR3 DNA: TGTGCCAGCAGTTCGACTCAGCAAGAGACCCAGTACTTC. This encodes CASSSTQQETQYF.

The gene calls are TRBV7-8 and TRBJ2-7, with 8 positions matching TRBD2. Germline CDR1 SGHVS, CDR2 FQNEAQ. Trimming removed 1 base from V and 13 bases from J; junction bases left unmatched: 15. The CDR3 sequence is 15 residues long. CDR3 DNA sequence: TGTGCCAGCAGCTTAGTCGATCGGGAGGGGGGGATCTATTACTTC. Its protein product is CASSLVDREGGIYYF.

CDR3 nucleotides: TGTGCCAGCAGCGTAGCCACCTCGACAGGGGAAGCTTTCTTT. Its protein product is CASSVATSTGEAFF. This rearrangement joins TRBV9 to TRBJ1-1; 7 bases are shared with TRBD1. V was pared by 0 bases and J by 8 bases, with 7 bases of the junction left unmatched. Looked up from germline, CDR1 is SGDLS and CDR2 is YYNGEE. The CDR3 covers 14 residues.

This clone was counted once. The chain combines TRBV4-1 with TRBJ2-2, with D perhaps TRBD1 (5 bases). This CDR3 contains 15 residues. Trimming left V 4 bases short and J 4 bases short, with 13 bases between. CDR1 and CDR2 (germline): MGHRA, YSYEKL. As DNA, the CDR3 is TGCGCCAGCAGCCCTTTAGTAGGGGCCACCGGGGAGCTGTTTTTT. Translation gives CASSPLVGATGELFF.

Only a few counts were recorded for this clone. This rearrangement joins TRBV2 to TRBJ2-7; TRBD1 agrees at 8 bases. The CDR3 extends over 13 amino acids. V shed 4 bases, J shed 2 bases, and the junction held 1 base outside the gene matches. The germline gives CDR1 SNHLY, CDR2 FYNNEI. CDR3 region: CASSVQGAYEQYF. In DNA, the CDR3 is TGTGCCAGCAGTGTACAGGGGGCCTACGAGCAGTACTTC.

A single count supports this clone. The CDR3 here is CASSQDRPSGAGEAKNIQYF. CDR3 coding DNA: TGCGCCAGCAGCCAAGATCGCCCTTCAGGAGCGGGGGAGGCCAAAAACATTCAGTACTTC. The rearrangement uses TRBV4-3 and TRBJ2-4; 8 nucleotides align to TRBD2. The CDR3 runs to 20 residues. The V gene end was trimmed by 0 bases and the J gene end by 1 base; junction bases not matched to a gene: 14. Germline V lookup: CDR1 LGHNA, CDR2 YSLEER.

The gene calls are TRBV6-5 and TRBJ2-2; 9 bases match TRBD2. The length of the CDR3 is 15 residues. V was clipped by 2 bases and J by 6 bases; unmatched bases: 4. The germline V gene encodes CDR1 MNHEY and CDR2 SVGAGI. CDR3 sequence: CASSYAGGPPGELFF. The CDR3 DNA sequence: TGTGCCAGCAGTTACGCGGGAGGGCCCCCCGGGGAGCTGTTTTTT.

The chain uses TRBV10-3 and TRBJ2-2; 11 bases line up with TRBD2. The germline V gene has CDR1 ENHRY and CDR2 SYGVKD. V lost 4 bases to trimming and J lost 6 bases; unmatched junction nucleotides: 7. CDR3 size: 16 residues. Here the CDR3 DNA reads TGTGCCATCAGTGTACTAGCGGGAGATTTTGCCGGGGAGCTGTTTTTT. Amino acid sequence: CAISVLAGDFAGELFF.

This clone was found once. J is TRBJ1-6 and V is TRBV6-5, with TRBD1 matching over 7 bases. V was clipped by 5 bases and J by 8 bases; unmatched bases: 3. This CDR3 is 13 amino acids long. Germline loops: CDR1 MNHEY, CDR2 SVGAGI. Written as DNA, the CDR3 is TGTGCCAGCAGTCGAGGGACAGATTCACCCCTCCACTTT. Translating gives CASSRGTDSPLHF.

The J gene is TRBJ1-2, the V gene TRBV29-1; D is possibly TRBD1 (6 bases). CDR1 is SQVTM, CDR2 ANQGSEA, per germline. V was trimmed by 6 bases and J by 8 bases, leaving 22 bases between them. The length of the CDR3 is 14 residues. CDR3 sequence (DNA): TGCAGCGTGGACCCCAGGGGAGGGATTGGAGGCTACACCTTC. Amino acids: CSVDPRGGIGGYTF.

The CDR3: CATREGQEFNYGYTF. The DNA for the CDR3 is TGTGCCACCCGGGAGGGGCAAGAATTTAACTATGGCTACACCTTC. The chain links TRBV19 to TRBJ1-2; possible D gene TRBD1, 5 bases. Germline CDR1 reads LNHDA; CDR2 reads SQIVND (reference sequence). This CDR3 comprises 15 residues. V was cut by 10 bases and J by 1 base, with 19 bases left in between.

The chain carries TRBV5-1 and TRBJ2-6; no clear D gene. The V end lost 4 bases, the J end lost 0 bases, and 11 bases lay between the germline ends. This CDR3 is 16 amino acids long. The germline V gene has CDR1 SGHRS and CDR2 YFSETQ. CDR3 region: CASSPPTNSGANVLTF. The CDR3 DNA reads TGCGCCAGCAGCCCTCCGACAAACTCTGGGGCCAACGTCCTGACTTTC.

V gene TRBV15 combines with J gene TRBJ2-2; 8 bases match TRBD1. The CDR3 runs 19 residues. V was pared by 3 bases and J by 4 bases, with 16 bases of the junction left unmatched. CDR1 LNHNV and CDR2 YYDKDF come from the germline V gene (reference sequence). The CDR3 sequence is CATSRDRVGPKVRTGELFF. The CDR3 DNA reads TGTGCCACCAGCAGGGACAGGGTAGGACCAAAAGTGCGCACCGGGGAGCTGTTTTTT.

This rearrangement joins TRBV30 to TRBJ1-1, with D perhaps matching TRBD1 (5 bases). Trimming stripped 5 bases from V and 4 bases from J, with 11 bases between. This CDR3 is built from 12 residues. Germline V gene data show CDR1 as GTSNPN and CDR2 as SVGIG (reference sequence). DNA for the CDR3: TGTGCCTGGGACAGACGGGCCACTGAAGCTTTCTTT. Protein: CAWDRRATEAFF.

V gene TRBV9 combines with J gene TRBJ2-1; TRBD2 might be the D (6 bases). This CDR3 is 13 amino acids long. V was clipped by 4 bases and J by 7 bases, with 12 bases between them. Germline CDR1 SGDLS, CDR2 YYNGEE. The CDR3 DNA follows: TGTGCCAGCAGCCCCTTCCGGGGGAATGAGCAGTTCTTC. It specifies CASSPFRGNEQFF.

The V call is TRBV5-5, the J call TRBJ1-4; 7 positions match TRBD1. V dropped 4 bases and J dropped 8; count of bases not matched to a gene: 8. The germline CDR1 and CDR2 sequences are SGHKS and YYEKEE (reference sequence). CDR3 size: 14 residues. The CDR3 loop is CASSPQGMGEKLFF. The CDR3 nucleotides read TGTGCCAGCAGCCCACAGGGGATGGGGGAAAAACTGTTTTTT.

This rearrangement joins TRBV9 to TRBJ2-3; D might be TRBD2 (6 bases). Germline CDR1 and CDR2: SGDLS and YYNGEE. The germline V and J ends were trimmed by 7 bases and 3 bases, with 18 bases remaining between them. The CDR3 runs to 15 residues. The CDR3 reads CASSPAGGVTDTQYF. The CDR3 DNA sequence: TGTGCCAGCTCCCCAGCGGGCGGTGTAACAGATACGCAGTATTTT.

V gene TRBV19 combines with J gene TRBJ1-1, with 7 bases fitting TRBD1. V lost 3 bases, J lost 1 base, and 5 bases stayed unmatched. CDR1 LNHDA and CDR2 SQIVND come from the germline V gene (reference sequence). The CDR3 is 15 residues long. CDR3 nucleotides: TGTGCCAGTAGTATTTCGGCAGGGGGGAACACTGAAGCTTTCTTT. Protein: CASSISAGGNTEAFF.

The J gene is TRBJ1-5, the V gene TRBV5-8; 7 bases are shared with TRBD1. After removal of 4 bases from V and 0 bases from J, the junction contained 4 bases not matched to a gene. The CDR3 contains 15 residues. CDR1 is SGHTS, CDR2 YDEGEE, per germline. The CDR3 DNA is TGTGCCAGCAGCCCGACAGGGACTAGCAATCAGCCCCAGCATTTT. Amino acids: CASSPTGTSNQPQHF.

The V and J genes are TRBV7-2 and TRBJ2-5, with 7 bases lining up with TRBD1. This CDR3 contains 15 residues. Trimming removed 3 bases from V and 0 bases from J; junction bases left unmatched: 4. Germline V gene sequence: CDR1 SGHTA, CDR2 FQGNSA. CDR3 loop: CASSLTGSYQETQYF. CDR3 DNA sequence: TGTGCCAGCAGCTTGACAGGGAGTTACCAAGAGACCCAGTACTTC.

The chain couples TRBV9 to TRBJ2-3; D remains ambiguous. Germline V CDR1 and CDR2: SGDLS, YYNGEE. The CDR3 sequence is 13 residues long. Trimming took 3 bases from V and 4 from J, leaving 9 bases between them. This CDR3 is CASSADLADTQYF. Here the CDR3 DNA reads TGTGCCAGCAGCGCCGACCTAGCAGATACGCAGTATTTT.

This chain connects TRBV7-2 to TRBJ2-7; D call uncertain. This CDR3 spans 14 amino acids. Germline values: CDR1 SGHTA, CDR2 FQGNSA. Trimming pared 1 base from V and 1 base from J, leaving 8 bases between. The CDR3 sequence: CASSLVGESYEQYF. The CDR3 bases are TGTGCCAGCAGCTTAGTAGGAGAGTCCTACGAGCAGTACTTC. Full variable domain (remainder filled in from reference TRBV7-2 and TRBJ2-7): GAGVSQSPSNKVTEKGKDVELRCDPISGHTALYWYRQSLGQGLEFLIYFQGNSAPDKSGLPSDRFSAERTGGSVSTLTIQRTQQEDSAVYLCASSLVGESYEQYFGPGTRLTVT.

The chain couples TRBV15 to TRBJ2-7, with D uncertain. The germline V gene encodes CDR1 LNHNV and CDR2 YYDKDF (reference sequence). CDR3 length equals 13 residues. Trimming shortened V by 2 bases and J by 7 bases, and 12 bases separated the two germline ends. CDR3 sequence: CATSRIPYEEQYF. The CDR3, as DNA: TGTGCCACCAGCAGAATCCCATACGAGGAGCAGTACTTC.